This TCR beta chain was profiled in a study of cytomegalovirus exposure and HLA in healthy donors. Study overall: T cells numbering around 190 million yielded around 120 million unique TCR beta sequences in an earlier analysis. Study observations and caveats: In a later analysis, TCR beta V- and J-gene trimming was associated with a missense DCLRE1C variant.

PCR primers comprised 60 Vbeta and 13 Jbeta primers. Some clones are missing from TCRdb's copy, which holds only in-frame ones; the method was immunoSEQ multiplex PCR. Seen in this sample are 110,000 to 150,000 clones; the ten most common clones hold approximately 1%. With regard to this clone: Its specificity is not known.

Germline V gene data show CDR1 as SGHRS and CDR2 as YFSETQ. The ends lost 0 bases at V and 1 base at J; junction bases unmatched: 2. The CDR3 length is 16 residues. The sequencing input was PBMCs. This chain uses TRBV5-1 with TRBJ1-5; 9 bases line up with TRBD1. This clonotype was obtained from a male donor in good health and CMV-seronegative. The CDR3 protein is CASSLGTGESNQPQHF. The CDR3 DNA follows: TGCGCCAGCAGCTTGGGGACAGGGGAGAGCAATCAGCCCCAGCATTTT.